The 6 T cell receptor beta chains given below trace back to one sample, sequenced in a study of control samples from healthy donors and cancer patients. The method was immunoSEQ multiplex PCR; TCRdb's version includes in-frame clones alone and lacks a portion of them. Of approximately 90,000 clones listed, about 88% were seen once; the top ten hold roughly an eighth. Sequences were obtained from blood. Every receptor here comes from a woman in her 70s in good health.

V is TRBV6-5 and J is TRBJ1-1, with D unresolved. V lost 0 bases and J 7 bases, leaving 15 bases between the germline ends. The germline V gene encodes CDR1 MNHEY and CDR2 SVGAGI. The CDR3 is made up of 15 amino acids. CDR3 nucleotide sequence: TGTGCCAGCAGTTACTCGAGTGTTGGTCAGTTTGAAGCTTTCTTT. Protein product: CASSYSSVGQFEAFF.

This chain links TRBV20-1 with TRBJ1-1; D unclear. The CDR3 extends over 11 amino acids. Looked up from germline, CDR1 is DFQATT and CDR2 is SNEGSKA (reference sequence). V lost 3 bases and J 7 bases, leaving 9 bases between the germline ends. CDR3 residues: CSARAGNEAFF. The CDR3 nucleotides are TGCAGTGCTAGGGCCGGGAATGAAGCTTTCTTT.

This clone showed up just once. The gene calls are TRBV29-1 and TRBJ1-2; D unresolved. Trimming took 8 bases from V and 8 from J, leaving 18 bases between them. CDR3 length: 12 amino acids. In germline, CDR1 is SQVTM, CDR2 ANQGSEA. CDR3 coding DNA: TGCAGCACAGCTAGGGAGGCCAAAGGCTACACCTTC. It is translated as CSTAREAKGYTF.

The V call is TRBV29-1, the J call TRBJ1-1, with D perhaps matching TRBD1 (5 bases). The V end was cut by 2 bases, the J end by 8 bases, with 9 bases between. The CDR3 extends over 11 amino acids. Germline values: CDR1 SQVTM, CDR2 ANQGSEA. The CDR3 coding sequence is TGCAGCGTTGAACCCCAGGGAGAAGCTTTCTTT. It translates to CSVEPQGEAFF.

Only one count was recorded for this clone. The rearrangement joins TRBV6-6 to TRBJ1-1; D uncertain. This CDR3 has 14 residues. The germline V gene has CDR1 MNHNY and CDR2 SVGAGI (reference sequence). With 7 bases removed from V and 4 bases from J, the gap between germline ends came to 16 bases. The CDR3 here is CASTPEVRGTEAFF. For the CDR3, the DNA is TGTGCCAGCACGCCGGAGGTTAGAGGCACTGAAGCTTTCTTT.

The V and J genes are TRBV12-5 and TRBJ2-3, with TRBD2 identical over 8 bases. This CDR3 has 15 amino acids. Germline CDR1 reads LGHNT; CDR2 reads FRNRAP. The junction had 9 bases not matched to a gene; V was cut back by 5 bases and J by 5 bases. The CDR3 here is CASGPPGGVGDTQYF. The CDR3 nucleotides read TGTGCTAGTGGTCCTCCGGGGGGGGTGGGAGATACGCAGTATTTT.